These T cell receptor beta chains were read from a single sample in a study of blood T cell repertoires in COVID-19. Clones were sequenced by immunoSEQ multiplex PCR, and TCRdb holds only the in-frame ones, with some missing. This table has 210,000 or so clones, roughly nine tenths appearing once. Sample: peripheral blood. The source of these receptors is a woman in her 50s with acute or convalescent COVID-19. CDR3s include the opening cysteine and the closing phenylalanine or tryptophan. A D gene is named only where the DNA matches it firmly. Part of the rows lack a size; the others show once, few, many or a class for expanded clones.

>TRBJ2-7|.|.|TRBV7-2
CASSLGGWSSYEQYF
TGTGCCAGCAGCTTAGGAGGTTGGAGCTCCTACGAGCAGTACTTC
>TRBJ1-2|.|.|TRBV18
CASSPQGTLNYGYTF
TGTGCCAGCTCACCCCAAGGGACACTCAACTATGGCTACACCTTC
>TRBJ1-3|.|.|TRBV21-1
CASSDNRGHGNTIYF
TGTGCCAGCAGCGACAACAGGGGGCACGGAAACACCATATATTTT
>TRBJ2-4|TRBD1|.|TRBV6-2/TRBV6-3
CASSYNPQDRTLIAKNIQYF
TGTGCCAGCAGTTACAACCCACAGGACAGGACCTTAATCGCCAAAAACATTCAGTACTTC
>TRBJ1-1|TRBD1|.|TRBV5-1
CASSRRGQPTEAFF
TGCGCCAGCAGCAGGCGGGGACAGCCCACTGAAGCTTTCTTT
>TRBJ2-7|TRBD1|few|TRBV10-3
CANSDRGDNEQYF
TGTGCCAACTCGGACAGGGGTGACAACGAGCAGTACTTC
>TRBJ2-3|.|.|TRBV10-3
CAISVAATDTQYF
TGTGCCATCAGTGTGGCGGCCACAGATACGCAGTATTTT
>TRBJ1-5|.|.|TRBV3-1/TRBV3-2
CASSQEGAGGASLQPQHF
TGTGCCAGCAGCCAAGAAGGCGCGGGGGGGGCCTCCTTGCAGCCCCAGCATTTT
>TRBJ1-5|.|.|TRBV7-9
CASSLVGGNQPQHF
TGTGCCAGCAGCTTAGTGGGCGGGAATCAGCCCCAGCATTTT
>TRBJ2-3|TRBD1|.|TRBV25-1
CASGTGGVDTQYF
TGTGCCAGCGGGACAGGGGGTGTAGATACGCAGTATTTT
>TRBJ2-1|TRBD2|.|TRBV7-2
CASSLGPGGVLYNEQFF
TGTGCCAGCAGCTTAGGGCCCGGGGGGGTTCTTTACAATGAGCAGTTCTTC
>TRBJ1-2|TRBD1|.|TRBV15
CATSRVGRTGPESYGYTF
TGTGCCACCAGCAGAGTAGGACGGACAGGCCCCGAAAGCTATGGCTACACCTTC
>TRBJ2-1|TRBD1|.|TRBV11-3
CASSTTQGANEQFF
TGTGCCAGCAGCACTACACAGGGGGCGAATGAGCAGTTCTTC
>TRBJ1-4|.|once|TRBV9
CASSVDSFGEKLFF
TGTGCCAGCAGCGTAGACAGCTTTGGTGAAAAACTGTTTTTT
>TRBJ2-7|TRBD2|.|TRBV3-1/TRBV3-2
CASSQDQLAGGQPYEQYF
TGTGCCAGCAGCCAAGATCAGTTAGCGGGGGGACAGCCGTACGAGCAGTACTTC
>TRBJ1-2|.|.|TRBV19
CASSRMGANYGYTF
TGTGCCAGTAGTAGGATGGGGGCAAACTATGGCTACACCTTC
>TRBJ1-2|.|.|TRBV9
CASSHGGSGLYGYTF
TGTGCCAGCTCCCATGGGGGAAGCGGGCTATATGGCTACACCTTC
>TRBJ1-3|.|.|TRBV27
CANYAWGRSSGNTIYF
TGTGCCAACTATGCTTGGGGGCGCAGCTCCGGAAACACCATATATTTT
>TRBJ2-2|.|.|TRBV5-1
CASSLGQVPGELFF
TGCGCCAGCAGCTTGGGCCAGGTACCCGGGGAGCTGTTTTTT
>TRBJ2-7|.|.|TRBV18
CASSPGTTSYEQYF
TGTGCCAGCTCACCCGGGACAACCTCCTACGAGCAGTACTTC
>TRBJ2-2|.|.|TRBV7-8
CASSLFGGSPGELFF
TGTGCCAGCAGCTTATTCGGCGGCAGCCCCGGGGAGCTGTTTTTT
>TRBJ1-4|.|.|TRBV10-3
CAIQGSANEKLFF
TGTGCCATCCAGGGTTCAGCTAATGAAAAACTGTTTTTT
>TRBJ2-3|TRBD2|.|TRBV11-2
CASSPGLAGVLTQYF
TGTGCCAGCAGCCCGGGACTAGCGGGAGTCCTTACGCAGTATTTT
>TRBJ1-2|.|once|TRBV6-5
CASSYSGSNYGYTF
TGTGCCAGCAGTTACTCCGGGAGCAACTATGGCTACACCTTC
>TRBJ2-1|.|.|TRBV4-3
CASSQDKEMTYNEQFF
TGCGCCAGCAGCCAAGATAAGGAGATGACCTACAATGAGCAGTTCTTC
>TRBJ2-2|TRBD1|.|TRBV5-1
CASSPSGTVTGELFF
TGCGCCAGCAGCCCCTCCGGGACAGTCACCGGGGAGCTGTTTTTT
>TRBJ2-7|TRBD2|.|TRBV18
CASSPSGINAGIYEQYF
TGTGCCAGCTCACCAAGCGGGATCAACGCGGGGATCTACGAGCAGTACTTC
>TRBJ2-7|TRBD1|.|TRBV18
CASSPGTGSYEQYF
TGTGCCAGCTCACCGGGGACAGGGAGTTACGAGCAGTACTTC
>TRBJ1-4|TRBD1|.|TRBV6-6
CASSLTRDRARTTNEKLFF
TGTGCCAGCAGCTTAACCCGGGACAGGGCTAGGACAACTAATGAAAAACTGTTTTTT
>TRBJ2-1|TRBD2|.|TRBV6-5
CASSYLSGRAYNEQFF
TGTGCCAGCAGTTACCTTAGCGGGAGGGCCTACAATGAGCAGTTCTTC
>TRBJ2-3|.|.|TRBV6-5
CASSYSWQGTDTQYF
TGTGCCAGCAGTTACTCTTGGCAGGGCACGGATACGCAGTATTTT
>TRBJ2-1|TRBD2|.|TRBV4-3
CASSQGASGSNEQFF
TGCGCCAGCAGCCAAGGGGCTAGCGGGAGTAATGAGCAGTTCTTC
>TRBJ2-3|TRBD2|.|TRBV6-6
CASSPAGGGTDTQYF
TGTGCCAGCAGCCCGGCGGGGGGGGGCACAGATACGCAGTATTTT
>TRBJ2-1|TRBD2|.|TRBV7-2
CASSLAAGGAGEQFF
TGTGCCAGCAGCTTAGCAGCGGGGGGGGCAGGAGAGCAGTTCTTC
>TRBJ2-3|.|.|TRBV5-1
CASGWGDRVTDTQYF
TGCGCCAGCGGCTGGGGGGACAGAGTGACAGATACGCAGTATTTT
>TRBJ2-3|.|once|TRBV19
CASRPFVLAGSGPDTQYF
TGTGCCAGTCGTCCTTTCGTCCTGGCGGGAAGCGGGCCAGATACGCAGTATTTT
>TRBJ2-7|.|.|TRBV6-6
CASSSRDTISYEQYF
TGTGCCAGCAGTTCGAGGGACACCATTTCCTACGAGCAGTACTTC
>TRBJ1-5|.|.|TRBV9
CASSVDGFPNQPQHF
TGTGCCAGCAGCGTAGACGGGTTTCCCAATCAGCCCCAGCATTTT
>TRBJ1-5|.|.|TRBV2
CASNQGEVKPQHF
TGTGCCAGCAACCAGGGTGAGGTAAAGCCCCAGCATTTT
>TRBJ2-7|TRBD1|.|TRBV7-9
CASSFRDRGVYEQYF
TGTGCCAGCAGCTTCCGGGACAGGGGCGTTTACGAGCAGTACTTC
>TRBJ1-5|.|.|TRBV3-1/TRBV3-2
CASSQRTENQPQHF
TGTGCCAGCAGCCAGAGGACAGAAAATCAGCCCCAGCATTTT
>TRBJ2-5|TRBD1|.|TRBV20-1
CSASGTGVETQYF
TGCAGTGCTAGTGGGACAGGGGTAGAGACCCAGTACTTC
>TRBJ2-7|.|.|TRBV7-9
CASSLTGEQYF
TGTGCCAGCAGCTTAACGGGGGAGCAGTACTTC
>TRBJ1-2|.|.|TRBV6-5
CASSPQGQGSYGYTF
TGTGCCAGCAGTCCTCAGGGGCAGGGAAGTTATGGCTACACCTTC
>TRBJ2-1|.|.|TRBV6-1
CASNPGSSYNEQFF
TGTGCCAGCAACCCGGGGAGCTCCTACAATGAGCAGTTCTTC
>TRBJ1-2|TRBD1|.|TRBV18
CASSTQGITYGYTF
TGTGCCAGCTCAACACAGGGGATTACGTATGGCTACACCTTC